This T cell receptor beta chain emerged from a study of OX40 agonist ivuxolimab in advanced cancers. With regard to the full study: Ivuxolimab, which targeted the costimulatory receptor OX40 (CD134), was an agonistic, fully human IgG2 monoclonal antibody. Three dose-escalation patients achieved partial responses, one with hepatocellular carcinoma and two with cutaneous melanoma. Peripheral TCRbeta sequencing was intended to test whether TCR sequence diversity was altered and clonal T-cell expansion was caused by ivuxolimab. A male proportion of roughly 80% and a mean age of around 60 years, ranging from 23 to 79, were recorded for the dose-escalation cohort. The paper describes the monotherapy dose-escalation part (N = 52 patients) of the phase I trial of ivuxolimab. Patients were allowed to have had prior anti-PD-1, anti-PD-L1 or anti-CTLA-4 therapy, and around two fifths of the dose-escalation patients had been treated with checkpoint inhibitors. Among the approximately 50 dose-escalation patients, some 20 had hepatocellular carcinoma, around 15 melanoma, 9 renal cell carcinoma and 9 head and neck cancer. Intravenous ivuxolimab was administered to patients every 2 weeks at six dose levels: 0.01, 0.1, 0.3, 1.5, 3 and 10 mg/kg. What the authors observed across the whole study: At doses of 0.1 to 3.0 mg/kg, clonal expansion of both CD4+ and CD8+ T cells in blood was seen between baseline and week 6. After ivuxolimab, expanded clones were on average more numerous among CD8+ T cells than among CD4+ T cells. Low levels of normalized T-cell clonal expansion were also shown by some nonresponding patients. In the 0.1-3.0 mg/kg groups, partial responders were among the patients with the lowest normalized peripheral clonal expansion, particularly in CD8+ T cells. The antigen specificity of the peripheral T cells that underwent clonal expansion was not determined.

Patients with a history of autoimmune disease or receiving systemic immunosuppression were excluded from the trial. Peripheral blood for TCR sequencing was collected from all dose cohorts at baseline, on cycle 4 day 1, and on cycle 7 day 1. Samples were obtained from an open-label, multicenter, first-in-human phase I dose-escalation trial of ivuxolimab. Adults with locally advanced or metastatic melanoma, renal cell carcinoma, hepatocellular carcinoma or head and neck squamous cell carcinoma were enrolled in the trial. Before TCR sequencing, CD4+ and CD8+ T cells were separately sorted from peripheral blood. For sequencing of the TCRbeta CDR3 region, genomic DNA was extracted from the sorted cells. The immunoSEQ Assay was used for sequencing of TCRbeta CDR3 regions. TCRdb re-hosts the immuneACCESS table, in-frame sequences only. Its copies lack some clones; in the studies checked, an unresolved V gene accounts for under half of them, and the cause for the rest is not known. This sample holds some 60,000 clones; approximately 89% were observed only once. Clones ranked in the top ten supply 10% to 15% of the sample.

As for this clone: The antigen this receptor binds is unknown. The input lacks base qualities; no much larger clone sits a single base away.

The source material was CD4+ or CD8+ T cells sorted from blood, sampled in a trial of the OX40 agonist ivuxolimab. This TCR was sampled from an adult with an advanced solid tumor such as melanoma, head and neck, liver or kidney cancer.

The CDR3 region has the sequence CASRELAGEYQETQYF. The DNA sequence follows: TGTGCCAGCCGCGAGCTAGCGGGAGAGTACCAAGAGACCCAGTACTTC. The V and J genes are TRBV11-2 and TRBJ2-5; TRBD2 matches 10 bases in the middle. Trimming leaves V shorter by 8 bases and J shorter by 0 bases, with the junction holding 9 bases beyond the gene matches. The CDR3 spans 16 residues, from the cysteine through the phenylalanine. The sequence is cut down to CDR3 DNA, 48 bases in frame from base 1. For CDR1 and CDR2, the germline V gene lists SGHAT and FQNNGV.